This T cell receptor beta chain was observed in a study of CXCR3-negative and CXCR3-positive naive CD8 T cells. Study findings and constraints: Naive cells used TRBV-TRBJ genes in much the same way whether CXCR3-negative or CXCR3-positive; memory cells did not. The study found comparably high diversity in both naive subsets and much lower diversity in memory CD8+ cells. Greater hydrophobicity was found in TRB CDR3s of CXCR3-positive naive cells than of CXCR3-negative naive cells.

Comments on this clonotype: Its cognate antigen is unknown.

CDR3 length: 15 residues. In preparing the TRB cDNA libraries, 5' RACE with UMI labels was used. TCRdb re-called the 5' RACE reads; one entry per CDR3 protein, DNA not given. The sample has tens of thousands of distinct CDR3 sequences, and its top ten clones hold less than 0.85%. The chain is built from TRBV12-3 or TRBV12-4 and TRBJ2-5. The receptor comes from a human donor in good health. Some clones in this sample may be carry-over from other donors' samples. Sequences were obtained from naive CXCR3+ CD8+ T cells from blood. As for subset: CD45RO-CCR7+CD27+CD95- naive CD8+ T cells expressing CXCR3 (TNR3+). This chain's CDR3 is CASSLAQRIQETQYF.